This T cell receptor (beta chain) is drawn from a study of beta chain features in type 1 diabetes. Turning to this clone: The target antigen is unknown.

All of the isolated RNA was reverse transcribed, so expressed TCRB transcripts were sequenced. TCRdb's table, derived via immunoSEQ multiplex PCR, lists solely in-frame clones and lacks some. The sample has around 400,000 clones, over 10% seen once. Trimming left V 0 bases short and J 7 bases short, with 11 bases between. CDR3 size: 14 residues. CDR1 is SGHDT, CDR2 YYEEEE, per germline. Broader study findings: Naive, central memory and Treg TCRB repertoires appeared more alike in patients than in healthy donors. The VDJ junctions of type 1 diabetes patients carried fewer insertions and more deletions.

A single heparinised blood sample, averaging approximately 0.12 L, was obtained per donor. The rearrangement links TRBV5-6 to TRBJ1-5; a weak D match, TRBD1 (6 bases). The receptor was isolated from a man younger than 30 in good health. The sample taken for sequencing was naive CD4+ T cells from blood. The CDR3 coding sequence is TGTGCCAGCAGCTTGGCAGGGGCGGGCCAGCCCCAGCATTTT. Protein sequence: CASSLAGAGQPQHF.